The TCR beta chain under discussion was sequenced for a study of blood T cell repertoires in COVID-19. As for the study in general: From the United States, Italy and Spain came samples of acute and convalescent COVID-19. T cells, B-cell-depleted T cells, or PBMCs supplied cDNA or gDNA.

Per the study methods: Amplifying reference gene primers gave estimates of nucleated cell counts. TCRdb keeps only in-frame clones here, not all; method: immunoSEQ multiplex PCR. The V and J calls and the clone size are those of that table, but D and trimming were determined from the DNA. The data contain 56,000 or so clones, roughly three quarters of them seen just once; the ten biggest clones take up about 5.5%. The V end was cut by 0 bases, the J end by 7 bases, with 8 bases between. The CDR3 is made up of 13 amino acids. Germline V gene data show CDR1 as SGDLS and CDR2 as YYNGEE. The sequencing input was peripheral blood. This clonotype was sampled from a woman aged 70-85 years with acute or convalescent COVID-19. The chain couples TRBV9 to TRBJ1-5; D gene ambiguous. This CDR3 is CASSVAPGQPQHF. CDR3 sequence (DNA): TGTGCCAGCAGCGTAGCTCCGGGGCAGCCCCAGCATTTT.